This TCR beta chain was identified during a study of response to subunit inactivated influenza vaccine. The study's findings and limits: The authors proposed limited new T cell recruitment per seasonal influenza vaccination.

Ten or more counts support this clonotype. Antigen unknown. TCRdb itself ran the RT-PCR reads through MiXCR, one entry per CDR3 protein. The data hold a few hundred thousand distinct CDR3 sequences, with around 15% observed a single time. The CDR3 runs to 12 residues. V was pared by 0 bases and J by 6 bases, with 6 bases between. Germline CDR1 reads DFQATT; CDR2 reads SNEGSKA (reference sequence). This TCR came from a man aged 45-65 years who received an inactivated influenza vaccine. The sequencing used PBMCs from blood, collected 11 to 12 days after vaccination. This chain connects TRBV20-1 to TRBJ2-1; D may be TRBD1 (6 bases). The CDR3 sequence is CSARDRGNEQFF. In DNA, the CDR3 is TGCAGTGCTAGAGACAGGGGCAATGAGCAGTTCTTC.